The rows below give T cell receptor beta chains drawn from one sample of a study of shared clonotypes between healthy human individuals. Clones were sequenced by immunoSEQ multiplex PCR, and TCRdb holds only the in-frame ones, with some missing. This repertoire shows about 1,900,000 clones, approximately 95% found once; its top ten account for approximately 1.2%. The specimen was naive CD8+ T cells sorted from blood. These receptors were taken from a man aged 18 to 35 in good health. Each CDR3 is given with its conserved first and last residue. Each record gives: CDR3 length, D gene, J gene, clone size, V gene, CDR3 DNA, CDR3 protein. A D gene is named only where the DNA matches it firmly. Only part of the rows carry a size: once, few, many, or a class if the clone is expanded.

len: 14
d_gene: -
j_gene: TRBJ2-3
abundance: -
v_gene: TRBV5-6
CDR3nt: TGTGCCAGCAGCTTATGGACTAGCACAGATACGCAGTATTTT
CDR3aa: CASSLWTSTDTQYF

len: 16
d_gene: TRBD1
j_gene: TRBJ2-1
abundance: -
v_gene: TRBV10-3
CDR3nt: TGTGCCATCAGTGGGACTCGGACAGGGGCCTACAATGAGCAGTTCTTC
CDR3aa: CAISGTRTGAYNEQFF

len: 15
d_gene: -
j_gene: TRBJ2-3
abundance: -
v_gene: TRBV2
CDR3nt: TGTGCCAGCCTGAGCCAAGCGGGTTATACAGATACGCAGTATTTT
CDR3aa: CASLSQAGYTDTQYF

len: 15
d_gene: TRBD2
j_gene: TRBJ2-1
abundance: -
v_gene: TRBV30
CDR3nt: TGTGCCTGGACTGGGGGAGTCGGGAGGGGTAATGAGCAGTTCTTC
CDR3aa: CAWTGGVGRGNEQFF

len: 13
d_gene: -
j_gene: TRBJ1-1
abundance: -
v_gene: TRBV13
CDR3nt: TGTGCCAGCAGCTTAGAGGCGACACCCTCAGCTTTCTTT
CDR3aa: CASSLEATPSAFF

len: 16
d_gene: TRBD1
j_gene: TRBJ1-2
abundance: -
v_gene: TRBV2
CDR3nt: TGTGCCAGCAGTGAAGCCAAGGGACAGGGGGCTAAAGGCTACACCTTC
CDR3aa: CASSEAKGQGAKGYTF

len: 11
d_gene: -
j_gene: TRBJ1-1
abundance: -
v_gene: TRBV10-2
CDR3nt: TGCGCCAGCATCGCCGGAACTGAAGCTTTCTTT
CDR3aa: CASIAGTEAFF

len: 13
d_gene: TRBD1
j_gene: TRBJ2-7
abundance: -
v_gene: TRBV30
CDR3nt: TGTGCCTGGAGTGAAGGGACAGGGGGCGAGCAGTACTTC
CDR3aa: CAWSEGTGGEQYF

len: 15
d_gene: TRBD2
j_gene: TRBJ2-7
abundance: -
v_gene: TRBV27
CDR3nt: TGTGCCAGCAGTTCCCGGGAGGAGACCCCGGGGGAGCAGTACTTC
CDR3aa: CASSSREETPGEQYF

len: 14
d_gene: TRBD1
j_gene: TRBJ2-7
abundance: -
v_gene: TRBV4-2
CDR3nt: TGTGCCAGCAGCCAGAGGGACAGGGACTACGAGCAGTACTTC
CDR3aa: CASSQRDRDYEQYF

len: 15
d_gene: -
j_gene: TRBJ1-4
abundance: -
v_gene: TRBV13
CDR3nt: TGTGCCAGCAGCTACACGGGGGCAACTAATGAAAAACTGTTTTTT
CDR3aa: CASSYTGATNEKLFF

len: 14
d_gene: -
j_gene: TRBJ2-1
abundance: -
v_gene: TRBV28
CDR3nt: TGTGCCAGCAGCCTCCAAACAGGGATGACTGAGCAGTTCTTC
CDR3aa: CASSLQTGMTEQFF

len: 14
d_gene: -
j_gene: TRBJ2-5
abundance: -
v_gene: TRBV5-1
CDR3nt: TGCGCCAGCAGCTTGGAAAAGGCTAGTGAGACCCAGTACTTC
CDR3aa: CASSLEKASETQYF

len: 13
d_gene: -
j_gene: TRBJ2-7
abundance: once
v_gene: TRBV6-6
CDR3nt: TGTGCCATCACCCCCTCTTCAGGGTACGAGCAGTACTTC
CDR3aa: CAITPSSGYEQYF

len: 13
d_gene: -
j_gene: TRBJ1-1
abundance: -
v_gene: TRBV25-1
CDR3nt: TGTGCCAGCAGCAGGCTGGGCCTCACTGAAGCTTTCTTT
CDR3aa: CASSRLGLTEAFF

len: 16
d_gene: -
j_gene: TRBJ2-4
abundance: -
v_gene: TRBV7-9
CDR3nt: TGTGCCAGCAGCGCCTATGACGCGGGTGATAGAGACATTCAGTACTTC
CDR3aa: CASSAYDAGDRDIQYF

len: 16
d_gene: -
j_gene: TRBJ2-2
abundance: -
v_gene: TRBV28
CDR3nt: TGTGCCAGCAGTTCCACCTCGCAGGGTAACACCGGGGAGCTGTTTTTT
CDR3aa: CASSSTSQGNTGELFF

len: 16
d_gene: TRBD2
j_gene: TRBJ2-2
abundance: -
v_gene: TRBV2
CDR3nt: TGTGCCAGCAGTGACCATACTAGCGGGAGATTCGGGGAGCTGTTTTTT
CDR3aa: CASSDHTSGRFGELFF

len: 13
d_gene: -
j_gene: TRBJ2-7
abundance: -
v_gene: TRBV10-1
CDR3nt: TGCGCCAGCAGTGAAACCGGCCTGGGCGAGCAGTACTTC
CDR3aa: CASSETGLGEQYF

len: 13
d_gene: TRBD1
j_gene: TRBJ2-1
abundance: -
v_gene: TRBV30
CDR3nt: TGTGCCTGGGAGGGGGCCACCTACAATGAGCAGTTCTTC
CDR3aa: CAWEGATYNEQFF